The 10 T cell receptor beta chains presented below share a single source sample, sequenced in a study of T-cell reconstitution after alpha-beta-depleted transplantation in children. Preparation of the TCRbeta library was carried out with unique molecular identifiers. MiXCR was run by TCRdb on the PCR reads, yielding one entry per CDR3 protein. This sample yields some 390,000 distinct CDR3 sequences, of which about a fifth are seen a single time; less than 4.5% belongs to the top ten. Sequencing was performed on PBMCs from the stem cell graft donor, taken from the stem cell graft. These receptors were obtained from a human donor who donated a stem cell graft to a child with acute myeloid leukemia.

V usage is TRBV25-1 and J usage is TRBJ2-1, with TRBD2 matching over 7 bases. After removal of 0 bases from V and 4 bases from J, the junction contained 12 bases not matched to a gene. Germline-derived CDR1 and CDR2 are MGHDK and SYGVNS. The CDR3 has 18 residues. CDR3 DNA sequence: TGTGCCAGCAGTGAATACAATTATTTGGGGGAGGGTTACAATGAGCAGTTCTTC. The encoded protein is CASSEYNYLGEGYNEQFF. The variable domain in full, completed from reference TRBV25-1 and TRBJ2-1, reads EADIYQTPRYLVIGTGKKITLECSQTMGHDKMYWYQQDPGMELHLIHYSYGVNSTEKGDLSSESTVSRIRTEHFPLTLESARPSHTSQYLCASSEYNYLGEGYNEQFFGPGTRLTVL.

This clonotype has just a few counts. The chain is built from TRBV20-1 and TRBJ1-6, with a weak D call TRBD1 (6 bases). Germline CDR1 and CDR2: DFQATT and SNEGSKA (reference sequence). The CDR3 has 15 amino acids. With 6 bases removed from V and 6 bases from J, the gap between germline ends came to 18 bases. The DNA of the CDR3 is TGCAGTGCAAGCGCTTCCGGACAGCCTAATTCACCCCTCCACTTT. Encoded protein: CSASASGQPNSPLHF.

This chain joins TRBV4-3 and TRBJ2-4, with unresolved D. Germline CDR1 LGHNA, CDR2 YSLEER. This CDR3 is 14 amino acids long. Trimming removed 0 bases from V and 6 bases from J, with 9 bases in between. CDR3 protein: CASSQDPEANIQYF. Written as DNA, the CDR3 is TGCGCCAGCAGCCAAGATCCAGAAGCAAACATTCAGTACTTC.

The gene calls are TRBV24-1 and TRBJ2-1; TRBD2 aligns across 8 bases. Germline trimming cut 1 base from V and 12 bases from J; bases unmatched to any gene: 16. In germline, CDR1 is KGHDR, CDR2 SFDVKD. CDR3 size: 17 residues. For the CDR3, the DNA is TGTGCCACCAGTGATTTTAGGTCCAGCGGGAGTTGGACTGGGCAGTTCTTC. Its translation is CATSDFRSSGSWTGQFF.

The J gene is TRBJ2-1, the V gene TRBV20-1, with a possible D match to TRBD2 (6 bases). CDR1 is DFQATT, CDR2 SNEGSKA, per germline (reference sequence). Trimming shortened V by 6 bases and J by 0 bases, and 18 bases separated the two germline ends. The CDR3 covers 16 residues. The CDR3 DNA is TGCAGTGCCCCCGGGGCGGGATCCAGCTCCTACAATGAGCAGTTCTTC. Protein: CSAPGAGSSSYNEQFF.

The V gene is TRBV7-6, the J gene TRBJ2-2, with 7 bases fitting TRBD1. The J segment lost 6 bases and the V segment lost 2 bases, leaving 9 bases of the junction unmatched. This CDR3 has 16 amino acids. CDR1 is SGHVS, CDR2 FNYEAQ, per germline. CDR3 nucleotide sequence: TGTGCCAGCAGCTTATTTTTAACAGGGGAAGCCGGGGAGCTGTTTTTT. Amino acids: CASSLFLTGEAGELFF.

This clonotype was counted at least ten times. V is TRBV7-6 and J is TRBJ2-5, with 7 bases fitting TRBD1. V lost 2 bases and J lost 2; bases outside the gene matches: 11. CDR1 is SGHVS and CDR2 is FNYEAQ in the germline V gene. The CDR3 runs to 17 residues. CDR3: CASSLYRGTASQETQYF. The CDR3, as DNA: TGTGCCAGCAGCTTATATAGAGGGACAGCCTCTCAAGAGACCCAGTACTTC. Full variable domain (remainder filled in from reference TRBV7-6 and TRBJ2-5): GAGVSQSPRYKVTKRGQDVALRCDPISGHVSLYWYRQALGQGPEFLTYFNYEAQQDKSGLPNDRFSAERPEGSISTLTIQRTEQRDSAMYRCASSLYRGTASQETQYFGPGTRLLVL.

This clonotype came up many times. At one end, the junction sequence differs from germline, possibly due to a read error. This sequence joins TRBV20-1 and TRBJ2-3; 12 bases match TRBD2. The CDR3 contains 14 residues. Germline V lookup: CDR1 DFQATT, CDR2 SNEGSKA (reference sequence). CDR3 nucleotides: TGCAGTGCCTCGACTAGCGGGAGAACAGATACGCCGTATTTT. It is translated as CSASTSGRTDTPYF.

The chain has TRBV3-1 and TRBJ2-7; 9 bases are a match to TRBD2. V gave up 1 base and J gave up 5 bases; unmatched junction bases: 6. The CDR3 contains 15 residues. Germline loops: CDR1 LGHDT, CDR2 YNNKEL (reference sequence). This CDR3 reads CASSQVAGVLDEQYF. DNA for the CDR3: TGTGCCAGCAGCCAAGTAGCGGGAGTTCTTGACGAGCAGTACTTC.

CDR3 in amino acids: CASSIARPLERERNNEQFF. Here the CDR3 DNA reads TGTGCCAGCAGCATCGCCCGACCCTTGGAGCGGGAGAGGAACAATGAGCAGTTCTTC. This chain uses TRBV13 with TRBJ2-1; 8 positions agree with TRBD2. This CDR3 has 19 amino acids. V lost 5 bases and J lost 5; bases outside the gene matches: 20. The germline V gene has CDR1 PRHDT and CDR2 FYEKMQ (reference sequence).